The rows below give T cell receptor beta chains drawn from one sample of a study of cytomegalovirus exposure and HLA in healthy donors. Libraries were prepared by immunoSEQ multiplex PCR; TCRdb keeps only in-frame clonotypes and omits some of them. This sample has some 130,000 clones, with 80% found just once. The specimen was PBMCs. The receptors were sampled from a young man in good health and CMV-seronegative. Both conserved end residues are part of each CDR3. A D gene is named only where the DNA matches it firmly. Rows may omit the clone size; those that give it use once, few, many or a size class.

- | TRBJ2-3 | TRBD2 | TRBV28 | TGTGCCAGCCGCTGGACTAGCGGAACTGTTACGCAGTATTTT | CASRWTSGTVTQYF
once | TRBJ2-1 | TRBD2 | TRBV11-3 | TGTGCCAGCAGCTTAAGAGCGGGGGATTACAATGAGCAGTTCTTC | CASSLRAGDYNEQFF
once | TRBJ2-7 | TRBD1 | TRBV19 | TGTGCCAGTAGACCGACAGGGTCAAATCCCTACGAGCAGTACTTC | CASRPTGSNPYEQYF
- | TRBJ2-7 | - | TRBV19 | TGTGCCCCACTTGGAACGCCGCAGGACTACGAGCAGTACTTC | CAPLGTPQDYEQYF
- | TRBJ2-2 | TRBD1 | TRBV30 | TGTGCCTGGAAGAAGGCGGGACAGGGAGTGACCGGGGAGCTGTTTTTT | CAWKKAGQGVTGELFF
once | TRBJ2-7 | - | TRBV6-5 | TGTGCCAGCAGTTTTGCGGGACCCAGGGCCTACGAGCAGTACTTC | CASSFAGPRAYEQYF
- | TRBJ1-2 | TRBD1 | TRBV19 | TGTGCCAGTAGTAAAGGGACAGGAACCCTGGCATATGGCTACACCTTC | CASSKGTGTLAYGYTF
- | TRBJ2-1 | - | TRBV28 | TGTGCCAGCAGTTTCGCAGCGGCGGGCCAGAGCGATGAGCAGTTCTTC | CASSFAAAGQSDEQFF
- | TRBJ2-7 | - | TRBV7-2 | TGTGCCAGCAGGGGTTATAGTGACTACGAGCAGTACTTC | CASRGYSDYEQYF
- | TRBJ1-6 | TRBD1 | TRBV28 | TGTGCCAGCAGGGGTACAGGGGGCCATTTCGGGTCACCCCTCCACTTT | CASRGTGGHFGSPLHF
once | TRBJ2-7 | - | TRBV4-1 | TGCGCCAGCAGCCAATTCCGGACTGCCTACGAGCAGTACTTC | CASSQFRTAYEQYF
- | TRBJ2-1 | TRBD2 | TRBV7-2 | TGTGCCAGCAGCCTACCCGGGACTAGCGGGGGCTCCTACAATGAGCAGTTCTTC | CASSLPGTSGGSYNEQFF
few | TRBJ2-2 | - | TRBV30 | TGTGCCTGGAGTGGTAGGGGATTGGGCGGGGAGCTGTTTTTT | CAWSGRGLGGELFF
- | TRBJ2-4 | - | TRBV11-2 | TGTGCCAGCAGCTTAAGTCTCTATAGTATTCAGTACTTC | CASSLSLYSIQYF
- | TRBJ2-5 | - | TRBV9 | TGTGCCAGCAGCCCCAGGGGAGGGATAGAGACCCAGTACTTC | CASSPRGGIETQYF
- | TRBJ2-7 | - | TRBV5-1 | TGCGCCAGCAGCTTGGGTTTAGCTACAGGAGGAGGGGAGCAGTACTTC | CASSLGLATGGGEQYF
- | TRBJ2-7 | TRBD2 | TRBV6-1 | TGTGCCAGACGACCTAGCGGGAGAAACCCCTACGAGCAGTACTTC | CARRPSGRNPYEQYF
- | TRBJ2-7 | - | TRBV30 | TGTGCCTGGAGTGTCCGACAGGCCTCCTACGAGCAGTACTTC | CAWSVRQASYEQYF
- | TRBJ1-2 | - | TRBV28 | TGTGCCAGCAGTCTGTACAGGGTTGGAGGCTACACCTTC | CASSLYRVGGYTF
- | TRBJ1-2 | TRBD1 | TRBV28 | TGTGCCAGTGGAGTTCCGGGACAGGAAACTTATGGCTACACCTTC | CASGVPGQETYGYTF
few | TRBJ2-7 | - | TRBV7-7 | TGTGCTAGCGATGCGGGGTACGAGCAGTCCTTC | CASDAGYEQSF
- | TRBJ2-7 | - | TRBV15 | TGTGCCACCAGCAGAGATGGGGCTTACGAGCAGTACTTC | CATSRDGAYEQYF
- | TRBJ2-6 | - | TRBV18 | TGTGCCAGCTCCTCATCGGGGTCCGGGGCCAACGTCCTGACTTTC | CASSSSGSGANVLTF
- | TRBJ1-1 | - | TRBV28 | TGTGCCAGCAGTTCGCTGGACAGTCCGTTGAACACTGAAGCTTTCTTT | CASSSLDSPLNTEAFF
- | TRBJ2-7 | TRBD1 | TRBV7-9 | TGTTCCAGCAGCTTAGGGATGGACAGGGGCAACGAGCAGTACTTC | CSSSLGMDRGNEQYF
- | TRBJ1-4 | TRBD1 | TRBV7-9 | TGTGCCAGCAGCTCGGGACAGGGCGGTGAAAAACTGTTTTTT | CASSSGQGGEKLFF
- | TRBJ1-1 | - | TRBV7-2 | TGTGCCAGCAGGGGCGCCCGTTACGACACTGAAGCTTTCTTT | CASRGARYDTEAFF
few | TRBJ1-3 | TRBD1 | TRBV30 | TGTGCCTGGACAGGGGGACGGACCTTCGCTTACTCTGGAAACACCATATATTTT | CAWTGGRTFAYSGNTIYF
- | TRBJ2-3 | - | TRBV18 | TGTGCCAGCTCCCCCCCGGGGGCAGATACGCAGTATTTT | CASSPPGADTQYF
- | TRBJ2-7 | TRBD1 | TRBV6-5 | TGTGCCAGCACCTTGGGACAGGGGATATACGAGCAGTACTTC | CASTLGQGIYEQYF
- | TRBJ2-1 | TRBD2 | TRBV14 | TGTGCCATCGCTAGCGGGAGAGGTGAGCAGTTCTTC | CAIASGRGEQFF
once | TRBJ2-7 | - | TRBV7-2 | TGTGCCAGCAGCTTGGGTGACAACCTCTACTCCTACGAGCAGTACTTC | CASSLGDNLYSYEQYF
- | TRBJ1-2 | - | TRBV6-1 | TGTGCCAGCAGTGAAGTCCCACAGGAAAACTATGGCTACACCTTC | CASSEVPQENYGYTF
- | TRBJ1-1 | - | TRBV5-1 | TGCGCCAGCAGCCAGGGGTCACGAACTGAAGCTTTCTTT | CASSQGSRTEAFF
- | TRBJ1-2 | - | TRBV18 | TGTGCCAGCTCACCCTCAGGCCGAGAGGGTGGCTACACCTTC | CASSPSGREGGYTF
- | TRBJ1-5 | - | TRBV19 | TGTGCCAGTACTCCGGACAGCTATAGCAATCAGCCCCAGCATTTT | CASTPDSYSNQPQHF
- | TRBJ2-7 | TRBD2 | TRBV18 | TGTGCCAGCTCACCAGGGGTAGCGGGTATCTACGAGCAGTACTTC | CASSPGVAGIYEQYF
- | TRBJ1-2 | - | TRBV5-8 | TGTGCCAGCAGGGTTGGGAGGACTTATTATGGCTACACCTTC | CASRVGRTYYGYTF
- | TRBJ2-3 | TRBD1 | TRBV30 | TGTGCCTGGAGTCAGGGGGTCGGCACAGATACGCAGTATTTT | CAWSQGVGTDTQYF
- | TRBJ2-7 | - | TRBV28 | TGTGCCAGCAGTTTAGCCCAAACAGTCTATGAGCAGTACTTC | CASSLAQTVYEQYF
- | TRBJ2-2 | TRBD1 | TRBV7-2 | TGTGCCAGCAGCCCCCCGACAGGGGTTGGCGGGGAGCTGTTTTTT | CASSPPTGVGGELFF
- | TRBJ1-1 | - | TRBV7-9 | TGTGCCAGCAACGGTGGGGCGAACACTGAAGCTTTCTTT | CASNGGANTEAFF
- | TRBJ2-7 | TRBD2 | TRBV6-6 | TGTGCCAGCAGTTCCTCCCCTAGCGGGAGCCCCGAGCAGTACTTC | CASSSSPSGSPEQYF
- | TRBJ2-1 | - | TRBV27 | TGTGCCAGCAGTTTAAGGGTAGCGCCCAACAATGAGCAGTTCTTC | CASSLRVAPNNEQFF
- | TRBJ2-5 | - | TRBV7-2 | TGTGCCAGCAGCTTCGGACTACAAGAGACCCAGTACTTC | CASSFGLQETQYF
- | TRBJ2-1 | - | TRBV6-6 | TGTGCCAGCAGTTACCTCGAGAGCTCCTACAATGAGCAGTTCTTC | CASSYLESSYNEQFF
- | TRBJ1-1 | - | TRBV28 | TGTGCCAGCAGTTTAGAGGGCAACACTGAAGCTTTCTTT | CASSLEGNTEAFF
- | TRBJ2-5 | TRBD1 | TRBV28 | TGTGCCAGCAGTTTATATAACAGGGGGCCCGGAGAGACCCAGTACTTC | CASSLYNRGPGETQYF
- | TRBJ2-5 | TRBD1 | TRBV28 | TGTGCCAGCACGGTCAGTAACAGGGGAGAGACCCAGTACTTC | CASTVSNRGETQYF
- | TRBJ2-5 | - | TRBV28 | TGTGCCAGCAGTCGGCTCCAGGGGTTGGAAGAGACCCAGTACTTC | CASSRLQGLEETQYF
- | TRBJ2-3 | - | TRBV6-6 | TGTGCCAGCAGTTCCCGGGACAAGGGCTTAGATACGCAGTATTTT | CASSSRDKGLDTQYF
- | TRBJ2-3 | TRBD2 | TRBV27 | TGTGCCAGCAGGGGTGGGACTAGCGGGAGTAGGACAGATACGCAGTATTTT | CASRGGTSGSRTDTQYF
few | TRBJ1-1 | - | TRBV9 | TGTGCCAGCAGCCATACTTCGAACACTGAAGCTTTCTTT | CASSHTSNTEAFF
few | TRBJ2-6 | - | TRBV19 | TGTGCCAGTACCCCTGCAGGTGGCTTCAGCGTCCTGACTTTC | CASTPAGGFSVLTF
- | TRBJ1-2 | - | TRBV5-1 | TGCGCCAGCAGCATCACAGGGACTAACTATGGCTACACCTTC | CASSITGTNYGYTF